These 17 T cell receptor beta chains came from one sample sequenced in a study of blood T cells in healthy people across ages. Next came a second PCR, run for roughly 6 to 11 cycles, which used a sample-barcoded 5' primer along with a J-beta primer mix. One entry per CDR3 protein, called by TCRdb with MiXCR from the 5' RACE reads. The repertoire includes hundreds of thousands of distinct CDR3 sequences, approximately 25% of them detected once, and 9.4% sits in the top ten. A further study also used this sample, focusing on T cells of mothers and their children.

Sequenced: blood. The receptors derive from a boy between 10 and 17 years old in good health.

The chain couples TRBV12-3 or TRBV12-4 to TRBJ2-5; 13 bases are shared with TRBD2. With the DNA end fitting TRBJ2-1 better, the J assignment may be wrong. The CDR3 has 15 amino acids. CDR3 sequence (DNA): TGTGCCAGCAGTCCAACTAGCGGGAGGGCCATTGAGCAGTTCTTC. Translation gives CASSPTSGRAIEQFF.

The CDR3 sequence is CSARWGLQETQYF. In DNA, the CDR3 is TGCAGTGCTAGGTGGGGACTCCAAGAGACCCAGTACTTC. The chain couples TRBV20-1 to TRBJ2-5; TRBD2 is a possible D gene (6 bases). The CDR3 contains 13 residues. Trimming left V 3 bases short and J 1 base short, with 9 bases between. Germline CDR1 is DFQATT and CDR2 is SNEGSKA (reference sequence).

This clonotype was observed a few times. The CDR3 sequence is CASSYQVPTGGLNTEAFF. The CDR3 DNA is TGTGCCAGCAGTTACCAAGTCCCGACAGGGGGCTTGAACACTGAAGCTTTCTTT. This rearrangement joins TRBV6-5 to TRBJ1-1; 10 nucleotides line up with TRBD1. The CDR3 is made up of 18 amino acids. Germline CDR1 MNHEY, CDR2 SVGAGI. V was pared by 2 bases and J by 0 bases, with 9 bases of the junction left unmatched.

This clonotype came up a few times. The rearrangement uses TRBV29-1 and TRBJ1-2; D might be TRBD1 (5 bases). The CDR3 is 13 amino acids. The germline CDR1 and CDR2 sequences are SQVTM and ANQGSEA. The ends were cut back, 6 bases at V and 4 bases at J, with 15 bases in the middle. This chain's CDR3 is CSVWGRRSYGYTF. DNA of the CDR3: TGCAGCGTCTGGGGACGGAGGAGCTATGGCTACACCTTC.

The CDR3 sequence is CSARVVGGNYGYTF. The CDR3 nucleotides are TGCAGTGCTAGAGTTGTAGGGGGAAACTATGGCTACACCTTC. The chain has TRBV20-1 and TRBJ1-2; D perhaps matches TRBD1 (6 bases). The CDR3 is made up of 14 amino acids. V was shortened by 1 base and J by 2 bases, with 11 bases between the two germline ends. Germline V gene lookup returns CDR1 DFQATT and CDR2 SNEGSKA (reference sequence).

The rearrangement joins TRBV9 to TRBJ2-1; tentative D call: TRBD2 (5 bases). CDR3 length: 16 residues. V lost 0 bases and J 5 bases, leaving 15 bases between the germline ends. CDR1 SGDLS and CDR2 YYNGEE come from the germline V gene. CDR3 sequence: CASSVAPGVRDNEQFF. DNA for the CDR3: TGTGCCAGCAGCGTAGCCCCCGGGGTCCGGGACAATGAGCAGTTCTTC.

In this sample, this clonotype turned up a few times. This chain links TRBV4-3 with TRBJ1-4, with D possibly TRBD1 on 5 matching bases. This CDR3 is 16 amino acids long. Per the germline V gene, CDR1 is LGHNA and CDR2 is YSLEER. V lost 1 base and J 8 bases, leaving 17 bases between the germline ends. In DNA, the CDR3 is TGCGCCAGCAGCCAAGCCCTCGCTGGGACTCTCGAAAAACTGTTTTTT. It is translated as CASSQALAGTLEKLFF.

The chain combines TRBV29-1 with TRBJ2-3, with D unclear. With 2 bases removed from V and 0 bases from J, the gap between germline ends came to 9 bases. The CDR3 covers 14 residues. CDR1 and CDR2 from the germline V gene are SQVTM and ANQGSEA. The CDR3 loop is CSVEILKSTDTQYF. CDR3 nucleotides: TGCAGCGTTGAAATCCTTAAAAGCACAGATACGCAGTATTTT.

The rearrangement joins TRBV5-1 to TRBJ2-1; no clear D. The CDR3 length is 16 residues. Germline CDR1 and CDR2: SGHRS and YFSETQ. Trimming cost V 1 base and J 0 bases, with 11 bases left between them. This chain's CDR3 is CASSLQLSSSYNEQFF. As DNA, the CDR3 is TGCGCCAGCAGCTTGCAGTTATCCAGCTCCTACAATGAGCAGTTCTTC.

This rearrangement joins TRBV5-1 to TRBJ2-7; 8 positions match TRBD2. Trimming took 4 bases from V and 5 from J; bases not matched to a gene: 5. The CDR3 covers 13 residues. Germline V gives CDR1 SGHRS, CDR2 YFSETQ. CDR3 sequence reads: CASSPTSVDEQYF. CDR3 sequence (DNA): TGCGCCAGCAGCCCGACTAGCGTCGACGAGCAGTACTTC.

The chain has TRBV14 and TRBJ2-1; tentatively, D is TRBD1 (6 bases). Germline V gene lookup returns CDR1 SGHDN and CDR2 FVKESK. CDR3 size: 15 residues. V was pared by 1 base and J by 2 bases, with 9 bases between. CDR3 in amino acids: CASSQVHRAYNEQFF. The CDR3 nucleotides are TGTGCCAGCAGCCAAGTCCACAGGGCCTACAATGAGCAGTTCTTC.

This chain connects TRBV19 to TRBJ1-6; D is unresolved. The length of the CDR3 is 14 residues. Germline lookup yields CDR1 LNHDA and CDR2 SQIVND (reference sequence). The V and J ends lost 1 base and 8 bases respectively, with 9 bases between them. In DNA, the CDR3 is TGTGCCAGTAGTATAGTCCATGAGGATTCACCCCTCCACTTT. This encodes CASSIVHEDSPLHF.

The V call is TRBV29-1, the J call TRBJ2-2, with a tentative D call TRBD1 (6 bases). V lost 6 bases and J lost 5, with 22 bases in between. Germline CDR1 is SQVTM and CDR2 is ANQGSEA. The CDR3 is 16 residues long. The chain's CDR3 is CSVDPRVTGSTGELFF. As DNA, the CDR3 is TGCAGCGTGGACCCCCGAGTCACAGGGAGTACCGGGGAGCTGTTTTTT.

This clonotype was seen only a few times. The J gene is TRBJ1-5, the V gene TRBV4-1; unclear D gene. This CDR3 is 13 amino acids long. Between the trimmed V and J ends, which lost 1 base and 7 bases, there was a span of 8 bases. Germline loops: CDR1 MGHRA, CDR2 YSYEKL. CDR3 DNA sequence: TGCGCCAGCAGCCAAGTTGTTGGCCAGCCCCAGCATTTT. Residues: CASSQVVGQPQHF.

The chain links TRBV6-1 to TRBJ2-5, with a possible D match to TRBD1 (5 bases). Germline V gene sequence: CDR1 MNHNS, CDR2 SASEGT. V lost 6 bases to trimming and J lost 2 bases, with 13 bases between them. CDR3 size: 14 residues. The chain's CDR3 is CASRQQVPQETQYF. The DNA of the CDR3 is TGTGCCAGCAGACAACAGGTCCCGCAAGAGACCCAGTACTTC.

In its sample, this clonotype was seen a few times. The chain has TRBV7-9 and TRBJ2-1, with 7 bases matching TRBD1. The CDR3 is 15 amino acids. Germline assignment: CDR1 SEHNR and CDR2 FQNEAQ (reference sequence). The ends lost 1 base at V and 6 bases at J; junction bases unmatched: 6. CDR3 residues: CASSLVTGVVNEQFF. DNA for the CDR3: TGTGCCAGCAGCTTAGTAACAGGGGTGGTCAATGAGCAGTTCTTC.

This clonotype was seen a handful of times. This rearrangement joins TRBV20-1 to TRBJ2-3; 9 nucleotides match TRBD2. Germline V gives CDR1 DFQATT, CDR2 SNEGSKA (reference sequence). The CDR3 spans 15 residues. After removal of 6 bases from V and 5 bases from J, the junction contained 12 bases not matched to a gene. The CDR3 sequence is CSARSGGPGKDTQYF. Here the CDR3 DNA reads TGCAGTGCCAGGAGCGGGGGGCCAGGGAAAGATACGCAGTATTTT.